Sequencing of this TCR beta chain was carried out in a study of shared clonotypes between healthy human individuals. A remark on this clone: Other DNA sequences in this specimen translate into the identical CDR3.

CDR1 and CDR2 (germline): SGHNT, YYREEE (reference sequence). V was trimmed by 2 bases and J by 4 bases, leaving 9 bases between them. CDR3 length equals 13 residues. All participating donors were Caucasian adults from Nashville, Tennessee. Data came from immunoSEQ multiplex PCR; TCRdb stores just in-frame clones and leaves some out. The profile shows around 2.3 million clones, 95% of them singletons. The rearrangement joins TRBV5-4 to TRBJ1-1, with a tentative D call TRBD1 (6 bases). This clonotype was obtained from a man younger than 35 in good health. The source material was naive CD4+ T cells sorted from blood. Subset given: CD45RA+ positively selected. The CDR3 bases are TGTGCCAGCAGCTTCAACAGGGCCACTGAAGCTTTCTTT. This translates into CASSFNRATEAFF.